Here is one T cell receptor beta chain with its context. With 6 bases removed from V and 1 base from J, the gap between germline ends came to 11 bases. The CDR3 length is 14 residues. Germline V CDR1 and CDR2: MDHEN, SYDVKM. Together with a sample-barcoded 5' primer, a J-beta primer mix was included in a second PCR lasting about 7 to 11 cycles. TCRdb passed the 5' RACE reads through MiXCR, listing each CDR3 protein once. The profile shows 1.5 million to 2 million distinct CDR3 sequences, about 50% of them singletons. The data originate from a study of blood T cells in healthy people across ages. PBMCs were isolated at a quantity of at least 7 million per sample.

The chain uses TRBV28 and TRBJ2-3; maybe TRBD2 (5 bases). Material for sequencing was blood. This receptor was identified in a woman aged 40 to 49 in good health. The CDR3 region is CASRSGSGTDTQYF. CDR3 nucleotide sequence: TGTGCCAGCAGGTCGGGGAGCGGCACAGATACGCAGTATTTT. Complete variable domain (other parts from reference TRBV28 and TRBJ2-3): DVKVTQSSRYLVKRTGEKVFLECVQDMDHENMFWYRQDPGLGLRLIYFSYDVKMKEKGDIPEGYSVSREKKERFSLILESASTNQTSMYLCASRSGSGTDTQYFGPGTRLTVL.